A single T cell receptor (beta chain) is shown here with its context. The data stem from a study of PD-1 blockade in classical Hodgkin lymphoma. Measured with immunoSEQ multiplex PCR; TCRdb has only the in-frame clones, and not every one. The data hold over 50,000 clones, with 86% observed a single time. Germline V gives CDR1 SGHTA, CDR2 FQGNSA. This CDR3 is 14 amino acids long. V was cut by 8 bases and J by 6 bases, with 17 bases left in between. Time point here: cycle 4 day 1 (C4D1), after less than seven weeks of nivolumab. Autologous stem cell transplantation was followed by relapse in every patient, and brentuximab vedotin exposure varied.

Sequenced material: peripheral blood mononuclear cells (PBMCs), taken before the fourth cycle of nivolumab. The chain is built from TRBV7-2 and TRBJ2-1, with D perhaps given as TRBD1 or TRBD2 (6 bases each). The sequence came from a human donor with classical Hodgkin lymphoma. In DNA, the CDR3 is TGTGCCAGCCGTAGGGTTGGGGGGCCCAATGAGCAGTTCTTC. Encoded protein: CASRRVGGPNEQFF.